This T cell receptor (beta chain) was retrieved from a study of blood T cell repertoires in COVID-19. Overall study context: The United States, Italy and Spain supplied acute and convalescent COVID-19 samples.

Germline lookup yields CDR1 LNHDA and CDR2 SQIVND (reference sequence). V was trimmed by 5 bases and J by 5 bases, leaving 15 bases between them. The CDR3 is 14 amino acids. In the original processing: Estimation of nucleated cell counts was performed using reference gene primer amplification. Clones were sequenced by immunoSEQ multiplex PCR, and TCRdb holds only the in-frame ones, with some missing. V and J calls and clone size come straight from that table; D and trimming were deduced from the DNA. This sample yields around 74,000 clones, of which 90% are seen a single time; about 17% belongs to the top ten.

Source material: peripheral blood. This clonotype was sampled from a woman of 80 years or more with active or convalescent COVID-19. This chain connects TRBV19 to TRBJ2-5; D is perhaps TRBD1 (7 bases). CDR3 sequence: CASSEGRGDETQYF. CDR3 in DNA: TGTGCCAGTAGTGAGGGCAGGGGGGATGAGACCCAGTACTTC.